These 20 T cell receptor beta chains were sequenced from one sample in a study of cytomegalovirus exposure and HLA in healthy donors. PCR amplification relied on 60 Vbeta primers (plus 13 Jbeta primers). Using immunoSEQ multiplex PCR, the repertoire was profiled, and TCRdb retains in-frame clones only, with some absent. This repertoire includes roughly 50,000 clones. Sequenced material: PBMCs. All receptors come from a middle-aged woman in good health and CMV-seronegative.

V is TRBV29-1 and J is TRBJ2-5; D unclear. This CDR3 contains 12 residues. From germline, CDR1 is SQVTM and CDR2 ANQGSEA. V was shortened by 4 bases and J by 2 bases, with 8 bases between the two germline ends. Here the CDR3 DNA reads TGCAGCGTTGCAGTCCAGCAAGAGACCCAGTACTTC. Its translation is CSVAVQQETQYF.

The V and J genes are TRBV4-1 and TRBJ1-3, with a tentative D call TRBD1 (6 bases). CDR3 length: 18 amino acids. Trimming pared 4 bases from V and 0 bases from J, leaving 19 bases between. Germline V gene sequence: CDR1 MGHRA, CDR2 YSYEKL. CDR3 sequence (DNA): TGCGCCAGCAGCCCTGGGGTAGGACAGACGTACTCTGGAAACACCATATATTTT. Amino acid sequence: CASSPGVGQTYSGNTIYF.

V and J are TRBV7-6 and TRBJ2-5; no firm D call. The V end was cut by 0 bases, the J end by 2 bases, with 10 bases between. The germline V gene encodes CDR1 SGHVS and CDR2 FNYEAQ. This CDR3 is 15 amino acids long. The CDR3 bases are TGTGCCAGCAGCTTAGCGCCGGAGCTGCAAGAGACCCAGTACTTC. This encodes CASSLAPELQETQYF.

The J gene is TRBJ1-1, the V gene TRBV9; D is perhaps TRBD1 (6 bases). V lost 4 bases, J lost 3 bases, and 16 bases lay in between. This CDR3 spans 15 amino acids. Per germline, CDR1 SGDLS and CDR2 YYNGEE. In DNA, the CDR3 is TGTGCCAGCAGCACCCGGACAGCCTGGGACACTGAAGCTTTCTTT. This encodes CASSTRTAWDTEAFF.

The rearrangement uses TRBV2 and TRBJ2-3; the match to TRBD2 covers 7 bases. Germline CDR1 SNHLY, CDR2 FYNNEI. With 6 bases clipped from V and 10 bases from J, the junction kept 19 bases outside the gene matches. The CDR3 is 16 amino acids. CDR3 nucleotides: TGTGCCAGCAGAGACCGGGACTCCGGGGGACTAAAGTCGCAGTATTTT. It codes for CASRDRDSGGLKSQYF.

This chain connects TRBV28 to TRBJ1-5; D gene unclear. The CDR3 has 14 amino acids. Germline lookup yields CDR1 MDHEN and CDR2 SYDVKM. The ends were cut back, 2 bases at V and 6 bases at J, with 11 bases in the middle. The CDR3 sequence: CASSLEGFGQPQHF. In nucleotides, the CDR3 is TGTGCCAGCAGTTTAGAGGGTTTCGGTCAGCCCCAGCATTTT.

The rearrangement uses TRBV18 and TRBJ2-2, with a weak D call TRBD2 (5 bases). The CDR3 loop spans 14 amino acids. Germline V gene data show CDR1 as KGHSH and CDR2 as LQKENI. Trimming took 3 bases from V and 6 from J, leaving 11 bases between them. This CDR3 is CASSPAGEAGELFF. Here the CDR3 DNA reads TGTGCCAGCTCACCGGCCGGGGAAGCCGGGGAGCTGTTTTTT.

CDR3 bases: TGTGTCAGAAGCTTACGCCGTCGGGGAAACATTCAGTACTTC. Translated, it gives CVRSLRRRGNIQYF. The chain links TRBV7-5 to TRBJ2-4; whether TRBD2, the table's D call, matches the DNA was not checked. TRBV7-5 is shown as a pseudogene. The CDR3 length is 14 residues.

This chain connects TRBV15 to TRBJ2-3, with 13 bases that match TRBD2. Germline loops: CDR1 LNHNV, CDR2 YYDKDF (reference sequence). V dropped 3 bases and J dropped 1; count of bases not matched to a gene: 1. The CDR3 consists of 16 residues. CDR3: CATSSGLAGGTDTQYF. DNA of the CDR3: TGTGCCACCAGCAGCGGACTAGCGGGGGGCACAGATACGCAGTATTTT.

The V call is TRBV29-1, the J call TRBJ1-5, with TRBD1 as a possible D gene (5 bases). The CDR3 is 13 residues long. With 5 bases removed from V and 5 bases from J, the gap between germline ends came to 13 bases. Germline CDR1 SQVTM, CDR2 ANQGSEA. The CDR3 DNA sequence: TGCAGCGTTCAGACCCAGGGTGATCAGCCCCAGCATTTT. It encodes CSVQTQGDQPQHF.

The V gene is TRBV10-3, the J gene TRBJ1-1, with D possibly being TRBD1 (5 bases). The germline V and J ends were trimmed by 10 bases and 4 bases, with 10 bases remaining between them. Germline loops: CDR1 ENHRY, CDR2 SYGVKD. The CDR3 is 11 amino acids. The CDR3, as DNA: TGTGCCACCCTGGGGGGCACTGAAGCTTTCTTT. This gives the protein CATLGGTEAFF.

The V call is TRBV11-2, the J call TRBJ2-1; a possible D gene is TRBD2 (7 bases). From germline, CDR1 is SGHAT and CDR2 FQNNGV. Trimming cost V 0 bases and J 5 bases, with 11 bases left between them. CDR3 size: 15 residues. Here the CDR3 DNA reads TGTGCCAGCAGCTTAGATCGGGGGGCCCACAATGAGCAGTTCTTC. Translated: CASSLDRGAHNEQFF.

The gene calls are TRBV18 and TRBJ1-5, with D possibly matching TRBD1 (5 bases). The germline V gene encodes CDR1 KGHSH and CDR2 LQKENI. The V end was cut by 3 bases, the J end by 2 bases, with 8 bases between. This CDR3 contains 14 residues. In DNA, the CDR3 is TGTGCCAGCTCACCGACGGGGGGCAATCAGCCCCAGCATTTT. Translated: CASSPTGGNQPQHF.

As DNA, the CDR3 is TGTGCCAGCGGAAACGACAGGGAGTCCTACGAGCAGTACTTC. Its protein product is CASGNDRESYEQYF. The J gene is TRBJ2-7, the V gene TRBV21-1; no DNA check was done on the table's D call, TRBD1. TRBV21-1 is annotated as a pseudogene. The CDR3 consists of 14 residues.

This sequence joins TRBV6-5 and TRBJ1-2; 8 nucleotides agree with TRBD1. The length of the CDR3 is 14 residues. Per germline, CDR1 MNHEY and CDR2 SVGAGI. J gave up 8 bases and V 0 bases, and 5 bases lay outside the gene matches. The CDR3: CASSYSAGGQGYTF. DNA for the CDR3: TGTGCCAGCAGTTACTCGGCAGGGGGCCAGGGCTACACCTTC.

The J gene is TRBJ2-5, the V gene TRBV7-8; a weak D match, TRBD2 (7 bases). In germline, CDR1 is SGHVS, CDR2 FQNEAQ. This CDR3 contains 15 residues. Trimming took off 3 bases at V and 2 bases at J, with 13 bases between the two ends. CDR3 nucleotide sequence: TGTGCCAGCAGCTTTTCGCGGGGGCTACAAGAGACCCAGTACTTC. It encodes CASSFSRGLQETQYF.

The chain uses TRBV5-1 and TRBJ2-1; 11 bases align to TRBD2. The germline V gene encodes CDR1 SGHRS and CDR2 YFSETQ. This CDR3 has 16 amino acids. The V gene end was trimmed by 3 bases and the J gene end by 3 bases; junction bases not matched to a gene: 5. The CDR3 is CASSSEGLADYNEQFF. In DNA, the CDR3 is TGCGCCAGCAGCTCAGAGGGACTAGCGGACTACAATGAGCAGTTCTTC.

The V gene is TRBV30, the J gene TRBJ1-1; 7 nucleotides agree with TRBD1. Losses at the gene ends were 5 bases for V and 2 bases for J; bases not matched to a gene: 5. CDR1 GTSNPN and CDR2 SVGIG come from the germline V gene (reference sequence). The CDR3 length is 13 residues. The CDR3 DNA follows: TGTGCCTGGGAAACAGGGGCCAACACTGAAGCTTTCTTT. This sequence encodes CAWETGANTEAFF. Combining the CDR3 with reference TRBV30 and TRBJ1-1 gives the whole variable domain SQTIHQWPATLVQPVGSPLSLECTVEGTSNPNLYWYRQAAGRGLQLLFYSVGIGQISSEVPQNLSASRPQDRQFILSSKKLLLSDSGFYLCAWETGANTEAFFGQGTRLTVV.

The chain has TRBV28 and TRBJ1-2; weak D call: TRBD1 (5 bases). CDR3 size: 13 residues. V dropped 2 bases and J dropped 4 bases, with 8 bases sitting between them. Germline lookup yields CDR1 MDHEN and CDR2 SYDVKM. Written as DNA, the CDR3 is TGTGCCAGCAGTTTAGGAGGGACCTATGGCTACACCTTC. Protein sequence: CASSLGGTYGYTF.

V and J are TRBV10-3 and TRBJ2-5; TRBD2 agrees at 8 bases. J gave up 2 bases and V 4 bases, and 9 bases lay outside the gene matches. CDR1 and CDR2 (germline): ENHRY, SYGVKD. CDR3 length: 16 residues. DNA for the CDR3: TGTGCCATCAGTGGGTTGAGCGGGGGAACTCAAGAGACCCAGTACTTC. Its protein is CAISGLSGGTQETQYF.